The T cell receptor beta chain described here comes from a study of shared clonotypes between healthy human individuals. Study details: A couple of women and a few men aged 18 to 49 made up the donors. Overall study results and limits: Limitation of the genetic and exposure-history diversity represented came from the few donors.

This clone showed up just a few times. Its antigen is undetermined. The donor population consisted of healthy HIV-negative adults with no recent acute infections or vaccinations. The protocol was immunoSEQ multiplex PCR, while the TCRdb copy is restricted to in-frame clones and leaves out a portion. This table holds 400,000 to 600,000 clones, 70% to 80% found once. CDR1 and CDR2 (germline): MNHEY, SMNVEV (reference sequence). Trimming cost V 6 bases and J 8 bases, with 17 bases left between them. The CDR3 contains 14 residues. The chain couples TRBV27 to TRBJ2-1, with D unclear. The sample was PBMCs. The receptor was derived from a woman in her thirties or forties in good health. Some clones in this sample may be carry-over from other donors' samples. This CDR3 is CASSTTDWTHEQFF. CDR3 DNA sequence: TGTGCCAGCAGCACCACCGACTGGACCCATGAGCAGTTCTTC.